This entry features one TCR beta chain sequence. Its target is not known. The sample comes from a study of tumor-infiltrating lymphocytes in primary liver carcinoma. Study information: Those enrolled were patients of both sexes, who were aged 30 to 69 years. Maximum tumor diameters ranged from roughly 4.2 to 11 cm, stage T1-T3 N0M0. Findings of the study overall: Just about 7.5-24% of leading clones were found in every one of five regions.

Unsorted bulk tissue, about 19-32 mg of it, served as the source for co-extraction of RNA and DNA. All patients had surgically resected primary liver carcinoma. Constant-region priming of 500 ng total RNA yielded TCR beta cDNA. Three nested multiplex PCR rounds of slightly modified ARM-PCR generated TCR beta libraries. Primers for the first two PCR rounds were TRBV1-TRBV30 forward primers and a C-beta reverse primer (10 cycles per round). Via MiXCR, TCRdb re-called the multiplex PCR reads, giving one row per CDR3 protein. The table records more than 45,000 distinct CDR3 sequences, approximately 80% of them present only once. CDR1 and CDR2 (germline): KGHSH, LQKENI. V was cut by 4 bases and J by 4 bases, with 14 bases left in between. This CDR3 spans 15 amino acids.

The J gene is TRBJ1-5, the V gene TRBV18, with no clear D. This TCR came from a man in his forties or fifties with primary liver carcinoma and hepatitis B virus infection. Specimen: liver tumor tissue from sampling region 5. Subset described: tumor region T5, tumor centre. The CDR3 sequence is CASSLPGAANQPQHF. CDR3 nucleotides: TGTGCCAGCTCACTACCGGGAGCGGCGAATCAGCCCCAGCATTTT.